Listed below are T cell receptor beta chains from one sample, sequenced in a study of blood T cell repertoires in COVID-19. The method was immunoSEQ multiplex PCR; TCRdb's version includes in-frame clones alone and lacks a portion of them. The sample holds nearly 110,000 clones, 84% seen once. The material sequenced was peripheral blood. These receptors all come from an older woman with acute or convalescent COVID-19. Both conserved end residues are part of each CDR3. D genes are given only for firm matches. Some rows have no size entry. The others give once, few or many, or a class for an expanded clone.

D: TRBD2; V: TRBV7-2; J: TRBJ2-2; size: -; DNA: TGTGCCAGCAGCTTATTTCGGACTAGCGGGGGGACAAACACCGGGGAGCTGTTTTTT; CDR3: CASSLFRTSGGTNTGELFF
D: -; V: TRBV19; J: TRBJ1-5; size: -; DNA: TGTGCCAGTGCAAGGGGCAGCGTGGGCAATCAGCCCCAGCATTTT; CDR3: CASARGSVGNQPQHF
D: TRBD2; V: TRBV7-9; J: TRBJ2-5; size: -; DNA: TGTGCCAGCAGCCCCGGGACTAGCGGGGGCTGGTACCAAGAGACCCAGTACTTC; CDR3: CASSPGTSGGWYQETQYF
D: TRBD1; V: TRBV7-9; J: TRBJ1-1; size: -; DNA: TGTGCCAGCAGCTTACAACAGGGGGCCGGCACTGAAGCTTTCTTT; CDR3: CASSLQQGAGTEAFF
D: -; V: TRBV7-9; J: TRBJ2-7; size: -; DNA: TGTGCCAGCAGCTTAGCATCTCGGGGGAACTACGAGCAGTACTTC; CDR3: CASSLASRGNYEQYF
D: TRBD1; V: TRBV11-3; J: TRBJ1-1; size: -; DNA: TGTGCCAGCAGCTCCGGACGACATAGGGGGCGAGGGACTGAAGCTTTCTTT; CDR3: CASSSGRHRGRGTEAFF
D: -; V: TRBV19; J: TRBJ2-1; size: -; DNA: TGTGCCAGTAGTACCCCCCGGGGGTACTCCTACAATGAGCAGTTCTTC; CDR3: CASSTPRGYSYNEQFF
D: -; V: TRBV6-4; J: TRBJ1-5; size: -; DNA: TGTGCCAGCAGTGAGAATACAGGGTGGCCCCAGCATTTT; CDR3: CASSENTGWPQHF
D: TRBD1; V: TRBV18; J: TRBJ2-3; size: -; DNA: TGTGCCAGCTCAGCAGACAGGGGAACTAGCACAGATACGCAGTATTTT; CDR3: CASSADRGTSTDTQYF
D: -; V: TRBV19; J: TRBJ1-5; size: few; DNA: TGTGCCAGTAGCCGGACAGTCTTTGATCAGCCCCAGCATTTT; CDR3: CASSRTVFDQPQHF
D: -; V: TRBV6-5; J: TRBJ2-1; size: -; DNA: TGTGCCAGCACCCCCATGGTAGCAGAGTACAATGAGCAGTTCTTC; CDR3: CASTPMVAEYNEQFF
D: TRBD1; V: TRBV7-2; J: TRBJ1-3; size: -; DNA: TGTGCCAGCAGCTTAACAGGGGGCGCGATCGGAAACACCATATATTTT; CDR3: CASSLTGGAIGNTIYF
D: -; V: TRBV9; J: TRBJ1-6; size: -; DNA: TGTGCCAGCAGCGTAGATATGGAGTCACCCCTCCACTTT; CDR3: CASSVDMESPLHF
D: -; V: TRBV2; J: TRBJ2-1; size: -; DNA: TGTGCCAGCAGTGGCCCGGTCTCCTACAATGAGCAGTTCTTC; CDR3: CASSGPVSYNEQFF
D: TRBD2; V: TRBV5-1; J: TRBJ2-5; size: once; DNA: TGCGCCAGCAGCGCGGGACTAGCGGGAGGGTGGGAAGAGACCCAGTACTTC; CDR3: CASSAGLAGGWEETQYF
D: -; V: TRBV15; J: TRBJ1-5; size: -; DNA: TGTGCCACCAGCAGAGTCCCAGGGGCTTCTAGCAATCAGCCCCAGCATTTT; CDR3: CATSRVPGASSNQPQHF
D: -; V: TRBV28; J: TRBJ2-3; size: once; DNA: TGTGCCAGCAGTTCAGAGGGAGATTTTAGGGATACGCAGTATTTT; CDR3: CASSSEGDFRDTQYF
D: TRBD2; V: TRBV2; J: TRBJ2-1; size: -; DNA: TGTGCCAGCAGTGGTAGCGGGAGGGCCAATGAGCAGTTCTTC; CDR3: CASSGSGRANEQFF
D: TRBD1; V: TRBV27; J: TRBJ1-1; size: -; DNA: TGTGCCAGCAGTTACCCCGGGACAGCGAGGCGGGGCCGAGGTACGGACACTGAAGCTTTCTTT; CDR3: CASSYPGTARRGRGTDTEAFF
D: -; V: TRBV30; J: TRBJ2-7; size: -; DNA: TGTGCCTGGAATCGTGCCAGGGCCTACGAGCAGTACTTC; CDR3: CAWNRARAYEQYF
D: TRBD1; V: TRBV5-1; J: TRBJ2-1; size: -; DNA: TGCGCCAGCAGCTTGGATGCAGGGGGCAATGAGCAGTTCTTC; CDR3: CASSLDAGGNEQFF
D: TRBD2; V: TRBV10-1; J: TRBJ2-5; size: -; DNA: TGCGCCAGCAGTTCCCCTCAGCGGGGCAAACAAGAGACCCAGTACTTC; CDR3: CASSSPQRGKQETQYF
D: TRBD2; V: TRBV6-5; J: TRBJ2-2; size: -; DNA: TGTGCCAGCCTGCGGCAGGGAGGGACCGGGGAGCTGTTTTTT; CDR3: CASLRQGGTGELFF
D: TRBD2; V: TRBV7-9; J: TRBJ2-5; size: -; DNA: TGTGCCAGCAGCTTAGGTCTAGCGGGGGAAGAGACCCAGTACTTC; CDR3: CASSLGLAGEETQYF
D: -; V: TRBV7-6; J: TRBJ1-1; size: -; DNA: TGTGCCAGCAGCTTAGGCGGGGTGATGAACACTGAAGCTTTCTTT; CDR3: CASSLGGVMNTEAFF
D: -; V: TRBV27; J: TRBJ2-2; size: -; DNA: TGTGCCAGCAGTTGGGGCAGCTACACCGGGGAGCTGTTTTTT; CDR3: CASSWGSYTGELFF
D: -; V: TRBV6-5; J: TRBJ1-2; size: -; DNA: TGTGCCAGGGGGACGGAGGGGAAGGATGGCTACACCTTC; CDR3: CARGTEGKDGYTF
D: TRBD1; V: TRBV27; J: TRBJ1-5; size: -; DNA: TGTGCCAGCAGGCACAGGGGGCGAGGGGATCAGCCCCAGCATTTT; CDR3: CASRHRGRGDQPQHF
D: -; V: TRBV15; J: TRBJ2-1; size: -; DNA: TGTGCCACCAGTGAGGGGGGGTATAACAATGAGCAGTTCTTC; CDR3: CATSEGGYNNEQFF